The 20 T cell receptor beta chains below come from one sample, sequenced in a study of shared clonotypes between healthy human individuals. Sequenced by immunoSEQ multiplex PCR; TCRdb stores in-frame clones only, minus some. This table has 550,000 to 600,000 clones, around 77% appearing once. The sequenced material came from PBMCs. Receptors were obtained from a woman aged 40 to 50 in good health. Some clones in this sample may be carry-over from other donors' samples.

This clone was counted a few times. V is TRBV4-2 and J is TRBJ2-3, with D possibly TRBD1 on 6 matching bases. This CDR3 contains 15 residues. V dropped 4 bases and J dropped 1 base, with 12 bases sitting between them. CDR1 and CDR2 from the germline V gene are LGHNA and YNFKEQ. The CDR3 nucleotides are TGTGCCAGCAGCCGGGGGCTTAGCGGCACAGATACGCAGTATTTT. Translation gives CASSRGLSGTDTQYF.

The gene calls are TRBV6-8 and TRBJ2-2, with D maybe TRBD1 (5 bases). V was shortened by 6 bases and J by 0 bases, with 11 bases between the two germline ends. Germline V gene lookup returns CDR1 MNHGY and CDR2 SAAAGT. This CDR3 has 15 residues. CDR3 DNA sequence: TGTGCCAGCAGCCTACAGGAACCGAACACCGGGGAGCTGTTTTTT. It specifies CASSLQEPNTGELFF.

The CDR3 DNA reads as TGCGCCAGCAGCTTCCAGGGGACAGAGAACACTGAAGCTTTCTTT. It codes for CASSFQGTENTEAFF. The J gene is TRBJ1-1, the V gene TRBV5-1; the match to TRBD1 covers 7 bases. Germline CDR1 is SGHRS and CDR2 is YFSETQ. Trimming cost V 2 bases and J 1 base; bases outside gene matches: 5. The length of the CDR3 is 15 residues.

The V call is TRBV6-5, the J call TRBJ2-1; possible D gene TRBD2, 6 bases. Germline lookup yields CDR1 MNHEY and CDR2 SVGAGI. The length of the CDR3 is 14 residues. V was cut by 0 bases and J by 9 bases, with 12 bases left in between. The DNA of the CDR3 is TGTGCCAGCAGTTACTCGGGGGGAGTAAGTGAGCAGTTCTTC. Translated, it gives CASSYSGGVSEQFF.

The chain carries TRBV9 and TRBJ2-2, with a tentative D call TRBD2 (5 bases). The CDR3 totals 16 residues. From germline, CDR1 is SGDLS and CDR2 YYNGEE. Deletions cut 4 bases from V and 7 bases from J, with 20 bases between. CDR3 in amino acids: CASSPQGLLGIGELFF. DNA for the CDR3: TGTGCCAGCAGCCCACAAGGACTCCTGGGCATCGGGGAGCTGTTTTTT.

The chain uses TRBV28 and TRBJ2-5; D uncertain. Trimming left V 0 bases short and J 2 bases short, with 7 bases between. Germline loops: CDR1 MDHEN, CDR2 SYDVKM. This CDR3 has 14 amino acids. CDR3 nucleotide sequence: TGTGCCAGCAGTTTATGGCGGCAGCAAGAGACCCAGTACTTC. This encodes CASSLWRQQETQYF.

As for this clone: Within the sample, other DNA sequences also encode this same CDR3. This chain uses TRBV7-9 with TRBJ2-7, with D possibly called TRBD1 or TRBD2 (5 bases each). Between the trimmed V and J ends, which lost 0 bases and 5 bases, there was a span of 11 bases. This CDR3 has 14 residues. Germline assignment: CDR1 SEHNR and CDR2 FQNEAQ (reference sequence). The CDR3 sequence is CASSLAGVGHEQYF. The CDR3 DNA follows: TGTGCCAGCAGCTTAGCAGGGGTGGGACACGAGCAGTACTTC.

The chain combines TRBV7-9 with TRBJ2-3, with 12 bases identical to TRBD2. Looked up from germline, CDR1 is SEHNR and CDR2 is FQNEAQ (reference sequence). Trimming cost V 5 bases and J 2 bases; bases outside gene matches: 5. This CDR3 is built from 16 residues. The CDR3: CASSPRTSGITDTQYF. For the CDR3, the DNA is TGTGCCAGCAGCCCGCGGACTAGCGGGATCACAGATACGCAGTATTTT.

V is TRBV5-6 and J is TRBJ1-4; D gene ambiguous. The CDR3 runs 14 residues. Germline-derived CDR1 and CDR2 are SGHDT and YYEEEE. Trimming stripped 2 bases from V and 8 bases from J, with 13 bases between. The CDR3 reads CASSFWATDEKLFF. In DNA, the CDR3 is TGTGCCAGCAGCTTCTGGGCAACGGACGAAAAACTGTTTTTT. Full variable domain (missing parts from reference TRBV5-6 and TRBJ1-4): DAGVTQSPTHLIKTRGQQVTLRCSPKSGHDTVSWYQQALGQGPQFIFQYYEEEERQRGNFPDRFSGHQFPNYSSELNVNALLLGDSALYLCASSFWATDEKLFFGSGTQLSVL.

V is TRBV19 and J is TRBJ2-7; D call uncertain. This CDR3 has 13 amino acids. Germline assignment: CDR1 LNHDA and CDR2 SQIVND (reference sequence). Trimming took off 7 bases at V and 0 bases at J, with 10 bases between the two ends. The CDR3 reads CASIGGNSYEQYF. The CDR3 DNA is TGTGCCAGTATAGGCGGAAACTCCTACGAGCAGTACTTC.

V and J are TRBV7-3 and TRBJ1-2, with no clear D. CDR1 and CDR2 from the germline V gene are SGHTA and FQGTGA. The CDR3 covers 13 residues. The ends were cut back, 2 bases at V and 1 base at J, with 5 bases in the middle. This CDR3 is CASSLGFNYGYTF. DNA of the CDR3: TGTGCCAGCAGCTTAGGCTTTAACTATGGCTACACCTTC.

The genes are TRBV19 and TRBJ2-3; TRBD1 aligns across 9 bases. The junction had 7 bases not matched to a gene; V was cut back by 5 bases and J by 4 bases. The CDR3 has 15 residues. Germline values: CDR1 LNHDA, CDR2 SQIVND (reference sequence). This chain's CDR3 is CASSPDRGYADTQYF. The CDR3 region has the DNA TGTGCCAGTAGTCCAGACAGGGGGTATGCAGATACGCAGTATTTT.

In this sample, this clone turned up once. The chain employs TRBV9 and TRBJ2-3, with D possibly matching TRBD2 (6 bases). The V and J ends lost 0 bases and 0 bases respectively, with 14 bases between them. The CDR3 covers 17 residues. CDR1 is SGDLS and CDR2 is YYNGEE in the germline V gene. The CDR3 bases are TGTGCCAGCAGCGTAGGGTCTAGCGCTACTAGCACAGATACGCAGTATTTT. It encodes CASSVGSSATSTDTQYF.

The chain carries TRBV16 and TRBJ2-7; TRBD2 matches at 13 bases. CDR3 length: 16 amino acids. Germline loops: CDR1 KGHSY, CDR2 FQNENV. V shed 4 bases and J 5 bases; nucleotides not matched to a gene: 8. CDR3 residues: CASSRRTSGSVDEQYF. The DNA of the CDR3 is TGTGCCAGCAGCCGCCGGACTAGCGGGAGTGTCGACGAGCAGTACTTC.

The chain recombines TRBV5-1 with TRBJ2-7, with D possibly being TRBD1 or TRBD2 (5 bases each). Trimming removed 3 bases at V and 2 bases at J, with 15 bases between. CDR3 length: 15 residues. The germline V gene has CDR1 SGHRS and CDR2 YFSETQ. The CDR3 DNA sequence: TGCGCCAGCAGCTCGACCCGAATGGGACCCTACGAGCAGTACTTC. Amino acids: CASSSTRMGPYEQYF.

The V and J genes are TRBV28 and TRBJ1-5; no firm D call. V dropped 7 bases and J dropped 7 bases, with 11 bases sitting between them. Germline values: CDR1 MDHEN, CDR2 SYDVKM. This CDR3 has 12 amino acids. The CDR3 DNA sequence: TGTGCCAGCAAGCTGGCGAGGCAGCCCCAGCATTTT. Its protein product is CASKLARQPQHF.

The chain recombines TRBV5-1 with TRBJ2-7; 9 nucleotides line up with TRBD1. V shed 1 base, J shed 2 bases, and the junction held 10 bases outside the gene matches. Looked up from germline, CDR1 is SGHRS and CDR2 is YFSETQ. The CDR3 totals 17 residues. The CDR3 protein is CASSLSTYRDRAYEQYF. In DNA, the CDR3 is TGCGCCAGCAGCTTGTCGACCTACCGGGACAGGGCCTACGAGCAGTACTTC.

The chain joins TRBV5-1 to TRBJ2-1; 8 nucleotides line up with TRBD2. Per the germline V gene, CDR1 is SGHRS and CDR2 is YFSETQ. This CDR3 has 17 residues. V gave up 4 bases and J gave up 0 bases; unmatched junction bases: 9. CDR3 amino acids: CASSRWASGSSYNEQFF. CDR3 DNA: TGCGCCAGCAGCCGGTGGGCTAGCGGGTCCTCCTACAATGAGCAGTTCTTC.

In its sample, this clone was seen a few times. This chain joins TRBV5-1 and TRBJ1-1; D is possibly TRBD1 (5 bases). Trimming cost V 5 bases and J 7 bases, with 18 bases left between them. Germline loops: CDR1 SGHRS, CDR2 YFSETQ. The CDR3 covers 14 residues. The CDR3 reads CASSFTRGDNEAFF. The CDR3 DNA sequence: TGCGCCAGCAGTTTTACTCGGGGGGATAATGAAGCTTTCTTT.

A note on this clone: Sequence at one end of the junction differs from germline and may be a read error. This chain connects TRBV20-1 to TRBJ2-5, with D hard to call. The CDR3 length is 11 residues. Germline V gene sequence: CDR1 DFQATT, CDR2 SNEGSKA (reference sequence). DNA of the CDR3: TGCAGTGTTAGAAGATCGGGGACCCAGTACTTC. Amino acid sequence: CSVRRSGTQYF.